This T cell receptor (beta chain) derives from a study of blood T cell repertoires in COVID-19. Study-level background: Sample material is recorded as cDNA or gDNA derived from T cells, B-cell-depleted T cells, or PBMCs.

Germline CDR1 reads LNHDA; CDR2 reads SQIVND (reference sequence). The CDR3 extends over 15 amino acids. With V trimmed by 3 bases and J by 6 bases, 6 bases remained unmatched. In the study's own analysis: Using reference gene primer amplification, nucleated cell counts were estimated. Method: immunoSEQ multiplex PCR; TCRdb's copy keeps in-frame clones and lacks some. V, J and clone size were drawn from that table, and D and trimming were deduced from the DNA. This table has a few hundred thousand clones, roughly 83% appearing once. The chain links TRBV19 to TRBJ1-4; 8 bases line up with TRBD1. The receptor's source is a woman in her forties or fifties with acute or convalescent COVID-19. The sequenced sample consisted of peripheral blood. In nucleotides, the CDR3 is TGTGCCAGTAGTATCATGACAGGGGCATATGAAAAACTGTTTTTT. As protein: CASSIMTGAYEKLFF.